The clone carrying this TCR beta chain was recorded a few times. V was clipped by 6 bases and J by 3 bases, with 15 bases between them. This CDR3 comprises 15 residues. Germline V gene lookup returns CDR1 MNHEY and CDR2 SMNVEV (reference sequence). Libraries were prepared by immunoSEQ multiplex PCR; TCRdb keeps only in-frame clonotypes and omits some of them. The sample consists of fewer than 300,000 clones, 85% of them appearing once. The source of the sample is a study of blood T cell repertoires in COVID-19. Sequencing used PBMCs or T cells enriched from blood (not recorded which). The TCR was taken from a woman aged 45-65 years who had recovered from COVID-19. The rearrangement joins TRBV27 to TRBJ1-5; D remains unclear. The CDR3 nucleotides read TGTGCCAGCAGCTACCCCCAGGATTACAATCAGCCCCAGCATTTT. This encodes CASSYPQDYNQPQHF.